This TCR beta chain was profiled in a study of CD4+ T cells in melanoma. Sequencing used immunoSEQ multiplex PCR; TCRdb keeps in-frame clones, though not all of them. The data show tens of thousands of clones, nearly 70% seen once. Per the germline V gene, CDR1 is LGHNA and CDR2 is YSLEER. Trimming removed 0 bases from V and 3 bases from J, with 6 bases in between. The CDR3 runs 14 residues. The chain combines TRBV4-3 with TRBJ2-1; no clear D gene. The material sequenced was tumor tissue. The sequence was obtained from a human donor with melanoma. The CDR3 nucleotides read TGCGCCAGCAGCCAAGATAACAGCTACAATGAGCAGTTCTTC. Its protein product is CASSQDNSYNEQFF.